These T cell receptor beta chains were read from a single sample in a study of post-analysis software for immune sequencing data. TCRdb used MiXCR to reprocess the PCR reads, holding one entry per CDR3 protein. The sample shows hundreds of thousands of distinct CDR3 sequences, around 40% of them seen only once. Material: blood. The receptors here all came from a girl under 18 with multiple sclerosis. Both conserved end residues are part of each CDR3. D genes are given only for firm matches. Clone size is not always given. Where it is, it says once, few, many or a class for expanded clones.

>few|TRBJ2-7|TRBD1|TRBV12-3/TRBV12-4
TGTGCCAGCAGTTCCCGGGACAGGACCTACGAGCAGTACTTC
CASSSRDRTYEQYF
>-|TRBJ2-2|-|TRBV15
TGTGCCACCAGCAGTGGGGGGCGGTTTTACACCGGGGAGCGGTTTTTT
CATSSGGRFYTGERFF
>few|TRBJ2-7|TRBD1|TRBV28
TGTGCCAGCAGTTTTTACCCAGGGGGCATCTCCTACGAGCAGTACTTC
CASSFYPGGISYEQYF
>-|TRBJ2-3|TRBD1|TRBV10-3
TGTGCCATCCTTCGACAGGGACAGGGTACAGATACGCAGTATTTT
CAILRQGQGTDTQYF
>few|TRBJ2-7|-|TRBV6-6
TGTGCCAGCAGTTACACAGGGGGACTACCCTACGAGCAGTACTTC
CASSYTGGLPYEQYF
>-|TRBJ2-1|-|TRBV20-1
TGCAGTGCTAGAGATCTGGAGCGGAGGCTCTCCTACAATGAGCAGTTCTTC
CSARDLERRLSYNEQFF
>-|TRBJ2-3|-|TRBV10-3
TGTGCCATCAGTGCGGGACTCACAGACACAGATACGCAGTATTTT
CAISAGLTDTDTQYF
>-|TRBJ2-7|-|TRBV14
TGTGCCAGCAGGGCCGGGGCAGGGGCCTACGAGCAGTACTTC
CASRAGAGAYEQYF
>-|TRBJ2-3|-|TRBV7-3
TGTGCCAGCAGCTTAAGCAGGGATGACACAGATACGCAGTATTTT
CASSLSRDDTDTQYF
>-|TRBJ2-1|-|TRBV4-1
TGCGCCAGCAGCCAACCCTTGAGGGCGTACAATGAGCAGTTCTTC
CASSQPLRAYNEQFF
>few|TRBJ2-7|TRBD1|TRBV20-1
TGCAGTGCTAGAGCCGCGTATAATATTAGACAGGGGATTAGCTACGAGCAGTACTTC
CSARAAYNIRQGISYEQYF
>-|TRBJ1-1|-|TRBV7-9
TGTGCCAGCAGCTTAGCGGGATACAGGGTCGGAGACACTGAAGCTTTCTTT
CASSLAGYRVGDTEAFF